A single sample gave rise to the 8 T cell receptor beta chains below, sequenced in a study of blood T cell repertoires in COVID-19 (dated by TCRdb to the early 2020s). The method was the immunoSEQ multiplex PCR assay. TCRdb carries this immuneACCESS record with in-frame sequences only. Its versions omit some clonotypes, under half of them owing to an unresolved V gene in the studies checked, with the rest unexplained. In this sample the table shows under 200,000 clones, roughly 93% of which occur a single time. The ten largest clones represent approximately 2.2% of the sample. Material: peripheral blood. These TCRs come from a man aged 18 to 30 with acute or convalescent COVID-19.

This chain's CDR3 is CASSLFTGTDYEQYF. In DNA form, the CDR3 reads TGCGCCAGCAGCTTATTTACCGGGACAGACTACGAGCAGTACTTC. V and J are TRBV5-1 and TRBJ2-7; TRBD1 aligns across 7 bases. Germline CDR1 and CDR2: SGHRS and YFSETQ. J lost 3 bases, V lost 2 bases, and 8 bases had no gene match. This CDR3 has 15 amino acids.

This chain uses TRBV5-1 with TRBJ1-4; no clear D. V lost 3 bases, J lost 0 bases, and 9 bases lay in between. Looked up from germline, CDR1 is SGHRS and CDR2 is YFSETQ. The CDR3 loop spans 15 amino acids. The CDR3 reads CASSSNSATNEKLFF. The CDR3 DNA follows: TGCGCCAGCAGCTCTAACAGTGCAACTAATGAAAAACTGTTTTTT.

This clone showed up just once. J is TRBJ2-7 and V is TRBV6-5; 7 positions agree with TRBD2. The trim removed 2 bases at V and 4 bases at J, leaving 8 bases unmatched. This CDR3 contains 15 residues. From germline, CDR1 is MNHEY and CDR2 SVGAGI. The DNA for the CDR3 is TGTGCCAGCAGTTACAGGGCTAGCGGAATGTACGAGCAGTACTTC. It yields the protein CASSYRASGMYEQYF.

The chain carries TRBV6-5 and TRBJ1-2, with D unresolved. V dropped 7 bases and J dropped 4 bases, with 16 bases sitting between them. CDR1 and CDR2 from the germline V gene are MNHEY and SVGAGI. The CDR3 runs to 14 residues. The DNA for the CDR3 is TGTGCCAGCACCTTTGGCCCGGAGGGCTATGGCTACACCTTC. It codes for CASTFGPEGYGYTF.

Concerning this clone: This specimen includes other DNA sequences encoding the same CDR3. The J gene is TRBJ2-7, the V gene TRBV11-2, with D unclear. Germline V gives CDR1 SGHAT, CDR2 FQNNGV. CDR3 length: 13 residues. Trimming took 1 base from V and 1 from J, leaving 5 bases between them. The DNA of the CDR3 is TGTGCCAGCAGCTTAGCCGTATCCTACGAGCAGTACTTC. Translation: CASSLAVSYEQYF.

This sequence joins TRBV27 and TRBJ2-1; TRBD1 might be the D (5 bases). V was pared by 5 bases and J by 8 bases, with 16 bases between. The CDR3 runs 14 residues. Germline lookup yields CDR1 MNHEY and CDR2 SMNVEV (reference sequence). The CDR3 DNA reads TGTGCCAGCAGTCCTCTCGACAGTTTGTATGAGCAGTTCTTC. This sequence encodes CASSPLDSLYEQFF.

The sample holds a few counts of this clone. V and J are TRBV5-6 and TRBJ1-5; TRBD1 aligns across 9 bases. The CDR3 runs 16 residues. The V and J ends lost 1 base and 4 bases, in that order; junction bases with no gene match: 6. Germline lookup yields CDR1 SGHDT and CDR2 YYEEEE. CDR3 sequence (DNA): TGTGCCAGCAGCTTGTGGGGACAGGGACCTAATCAGCCCCAGCATTTT. It is translated as CASSLWGQGPNQPQHF. The full variable domain, completed using reference TRBV5-6 and TRBJ1-5, is DAGVTQSPTHLIKTRGQQVTLRCSPKSGHDTVSWYQQALGQGPQFIFQYYEEEERQRGNFPDRFSGHQFPNYSSELNVNALLLGDSALYLCASSLWGQGPNQPQHFGDGTRLSIL.

This clone turned up a few times. The chain uses TRBV5-6 and TRBJ1-1; no definite D call. The germline CDR1 and CDR2 sequences are SGHDT and YYEEEE. V lost 0 bases and J 6 bases, leaving 9 bases between the germline ends. The CDR3 has 13 amino acids. The CDR3 spells CASSLVAGAEAFF. CDR3 DNA: TGTGCCAGCAGCTTGGTAGCGGGCGCTGAAGCTTTCTTT. Full variable domain (remainder filled in from reference TRBV5-6 and TRBJ1-1): DAGVTQSPTHLIKTRGQQVTLRCSPKSGHDTVSWYQQALGQGPQFIFQYYEEEERQRGNFPDRFSGHQFPNYSSELNVNALLLGDSALYLCASSLVAGAEAFFGQGTRLTVV.